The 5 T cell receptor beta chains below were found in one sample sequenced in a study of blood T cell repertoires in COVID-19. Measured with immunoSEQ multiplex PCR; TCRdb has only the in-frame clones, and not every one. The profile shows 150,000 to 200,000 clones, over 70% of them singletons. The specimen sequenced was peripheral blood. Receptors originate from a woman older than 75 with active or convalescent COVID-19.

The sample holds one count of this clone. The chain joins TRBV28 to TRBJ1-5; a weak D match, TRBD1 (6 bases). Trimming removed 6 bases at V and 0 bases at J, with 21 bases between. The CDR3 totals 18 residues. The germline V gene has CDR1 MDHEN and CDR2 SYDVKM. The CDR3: CASRLTGRWDDSNQPQHF. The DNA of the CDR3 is TGTGCCAGCAGGCTAACAGGGAGATGGGACGATAGCAATCAGCCCCAGCATTTT.

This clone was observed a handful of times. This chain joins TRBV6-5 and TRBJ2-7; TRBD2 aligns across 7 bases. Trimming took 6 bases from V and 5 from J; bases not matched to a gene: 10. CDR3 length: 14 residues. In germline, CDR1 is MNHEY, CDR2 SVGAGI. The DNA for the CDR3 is TGTGCCAGCAGATTAACTAGCGCCGGTAACGAGCAGTACTTC. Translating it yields CASRLTSAGNEQYF.

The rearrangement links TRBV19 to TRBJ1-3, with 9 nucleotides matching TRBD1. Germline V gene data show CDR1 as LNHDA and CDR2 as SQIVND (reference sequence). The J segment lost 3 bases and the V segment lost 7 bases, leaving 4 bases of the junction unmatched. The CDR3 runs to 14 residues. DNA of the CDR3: TGTGCCAGTACTGGGACAGGGAGTGGAAACACCATATATTTT. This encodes CASTGTGSGNTIYF.

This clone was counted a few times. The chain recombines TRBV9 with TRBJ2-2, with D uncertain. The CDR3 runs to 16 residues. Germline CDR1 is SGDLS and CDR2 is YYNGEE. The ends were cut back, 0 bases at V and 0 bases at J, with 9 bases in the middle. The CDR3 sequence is CASSVGAAANTGELFF. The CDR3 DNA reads TGTGCCAGCAGCGTAGGGGCAGCAGCGAACACCGGGGAGCTGTTTTTT.

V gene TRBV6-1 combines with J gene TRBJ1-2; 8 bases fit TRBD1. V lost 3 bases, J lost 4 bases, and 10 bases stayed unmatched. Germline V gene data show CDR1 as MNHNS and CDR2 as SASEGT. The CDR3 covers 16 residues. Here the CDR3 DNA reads TGTGCCAGCAGTGAGATTTCACCGGGGACAGGCTATGGCTACACCTTC. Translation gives CASSEISPGTGYGYTF.